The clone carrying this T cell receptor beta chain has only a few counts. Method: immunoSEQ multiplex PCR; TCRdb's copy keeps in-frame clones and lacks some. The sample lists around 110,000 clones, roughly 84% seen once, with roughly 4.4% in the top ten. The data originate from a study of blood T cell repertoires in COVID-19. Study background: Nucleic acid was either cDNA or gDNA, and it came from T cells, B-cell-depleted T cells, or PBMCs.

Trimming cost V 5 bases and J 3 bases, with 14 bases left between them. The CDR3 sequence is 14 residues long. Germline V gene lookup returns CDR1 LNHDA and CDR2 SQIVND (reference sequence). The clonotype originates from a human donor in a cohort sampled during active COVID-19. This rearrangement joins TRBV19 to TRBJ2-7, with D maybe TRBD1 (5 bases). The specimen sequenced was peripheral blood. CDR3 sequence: CASSLETGVYEQYF. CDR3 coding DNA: TGTGCCAGTAGTTTGGAAACAGGCGTCTACGAGCAGTACTTC. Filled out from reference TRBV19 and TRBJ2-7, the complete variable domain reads DGGITQSPKYLFRKEGQNVTLSCEQNLNHDAMYWYRQDPGQGLRLIYYSQIVNDFQKGDIAEGYSVSREKKESFPLTVTSAQKNPTAFYLCASSLETGVYEQYFGPGTRLTVT.